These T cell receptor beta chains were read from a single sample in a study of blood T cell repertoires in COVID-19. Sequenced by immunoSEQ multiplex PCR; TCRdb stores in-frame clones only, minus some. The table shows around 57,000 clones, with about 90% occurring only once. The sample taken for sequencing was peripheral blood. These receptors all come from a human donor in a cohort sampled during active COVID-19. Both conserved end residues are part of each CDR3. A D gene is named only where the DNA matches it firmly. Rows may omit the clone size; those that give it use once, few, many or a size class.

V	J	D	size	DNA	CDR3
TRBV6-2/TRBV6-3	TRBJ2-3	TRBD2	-	TGTGCCAGCAGTTTTGGGACTAGCGGTTCCGATACGCAGTATTTT	CASSFGTSGSDTQYF
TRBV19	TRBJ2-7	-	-	TGTGCCAGTAGTATAGGGGAGGTCAACTCCTACGAGCAGTACTTC	CASSIGEVNSYEQYF
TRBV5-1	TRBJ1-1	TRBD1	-	TGCGCCAGCAGCAATCAACGACAGGGACAGGGTGGAGACATGAACACTGAAGCTTTCTTT	CASSNQRQGQGGDMNTEAFF
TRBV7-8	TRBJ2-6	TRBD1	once	TGTGCCAGCAGCCTACCGGGACAGGGAGATTCTGGGGCCAACGTCCTGACTTTC	CASSLPGQGDSGANVLTF
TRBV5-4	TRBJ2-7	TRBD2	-	TGTGCCAGCAGCGCCAACCGACTAGCGGGCTCCTACGAGCAGTACTTC	CASSANRLAGSYEQYF
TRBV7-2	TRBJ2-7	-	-	TGTGCCAGCAGCTTAGGTAGGCGGTTGAGCGAGCAGTACTTC	CASSLGRRLSEQYF
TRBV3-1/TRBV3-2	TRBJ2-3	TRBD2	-	TGTGCCAGCAGCCAAGATCTAGCGGGAGGCACAGATACGCAGTATTTT	CASSQDLAGGTDTQYF
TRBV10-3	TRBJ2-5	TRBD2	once	TGTGCCATCAGCGACCGTCGGGGGGAGGGCGAGACCCAGTACTTC	CAISDRRGEGETQYF
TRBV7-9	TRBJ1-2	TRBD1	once	TGTGCCAGCACCCGACAGGGGGCTAACTATGGCTACACCTTC	CASTRQGANYGYTF
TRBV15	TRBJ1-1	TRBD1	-	TGTGCCACCAGCACCCGACAGGGGCTGAACACTGAAGCTTTCTTT	CATSTRQGLNTEAFF
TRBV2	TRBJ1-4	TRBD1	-	TGTGCCAGCAGCCTACAGGGGGCGCGAGATGAAAAACTGTTTTTT	CASSLQGARDEKLFF
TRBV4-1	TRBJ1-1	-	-	TGCGCCAGCAGCAACTTTAAAGCGGCTTTCTTT	CASSNFKAAFF
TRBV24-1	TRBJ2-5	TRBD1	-	TGTGCCACCAGTGACACCGGGACAGGGGACCAAGAGACCCAGTACTTC	CATSDTGTGDQETQYF
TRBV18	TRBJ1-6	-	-	TGTGCCAGCTCACGAACTGATAATTCACCCCTCCACTTT	CASSRTDNSPLHF
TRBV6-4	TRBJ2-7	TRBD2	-	TGTGCCAGCAGTGACCCCTGCCCACGGCGGGGGTCCTACGAGCAGTACTTC	CASSDPCPRRGSYEQYF